Presented here are 8 T cell receptor beta chains from one specimen sequenced in a study of beta chain features in type 1 diabetes. The entirety of the isolated RNA underwent reverse transcription, so expressed TCRB transcripts were sequenced. The data were produced by immunoSEQ multiplex PCR, yet TCRdb's version contains in-frame clones alone and is incomplete. The table shows 130,000 to 150,000 clones, with approximately 52% occurring only once. What was sequenced was Tregs from blood. The receptors come from a man between 18 and 35 years old in good health.

V and J are TRBV6-6 and TRBJ1-5; no clear D gene. The germline V gene encodes CDR1 MNHNY and CDR2 SVGAGI (reference sequence). This CDR3 has 14 residues. Between the trimmed V and J ends, which lost 5 bases and 1 base, there was a span of 9 bases. The CDR3 DNA reads TGTGCCAGCAGTCGCCAGGTGAGCAATCAGCCCCAGCATTTT. It codes for CASSRQVSNQPQHF.

This chain joins TRBV6-6 and TRBJ2-3, with 7 bases that match TRBD1. V lost 4 bases, J lost 2 bases, and 3 bases stayed unmatched. The CDR3 length is 14 residues. Germline assignment: CDR1 MNHNY and CDR2 SVGAGI (reference sequence). CDR3 protein: CASSWGQLTDTQYF. The CDR3 DNA sequence: TGTGCCAGCAGTTGGGGACAGCTCACAGATACGCAGTATTTT.

The V and J genes are TRBV4-3 and TRBJ2-1, with TRBD2 matching over 14 bases. V dropped 1 base and J dropped 10; count of bases not matched to a gene: 9. Germline CDR1 is LGHNA and CDR2 is YSLEER. CDR3 length: 17 residues. CDR3 in DNA: TGCGCCAGCAGCCAAGGACTAGCGGGAGGGTCAGGAGCCGAGCAGTTCTTC. This translates into CASSQGLAGGSGAEQFF.

This clone was observed a few times. The rearrangement uses TRBV4-1 and TRBJ2-1; 11 nucleotides agree with TRBD2. CDR1 is MGHRA and CDR2 is YSYEKL in the germline V gene. The CDR3 contains 15 residues. Unmatched junction bases numbered 3, after V lost 4 bases and J lost 4 bases. The CDR3 here is CASSPGTSGYNEQFF. CDR3 sequence (DNA): TGCGCCAGCAGCCCCGGGACTAGCGGTTACAATGAGCAGTTCTTC.

The chain has TRBV10-3 and TRBJ2-1, with TRBD2 matching 13 bases. The germline CDR1 and CDR2 sequences are ENHRY and SYGVKD. J lost 9 bases, V lost 6 bases, and 8 bases had no gene match. The CDR3 is made up of 15 amino acids. In DNA form, the CDR3 reads TGTGCCATCAGCCCCGGGACTAGCGGGAACGTTGAGCAGTTCTTC. Its protein is CAISPGTSGNVEQFF.

This rearrangement joins TRBV30 to TRBJ1-1; D gene unclear. CDR1 and CDR2 from the germline V gene are GTSNPN and SVGIG (reference sequence). The CDR3 loop spans 12 amino acids. The germline V and J ends were trimmed by 0 bases and 10 bases, with 12 bases remaining between them. The DNA for the CDR3 is TGTGCCTGGAGTGTACGGCCCTGGAGAGCTTTCTTT. Protein sequence: CAWSVRPWRAFF.

This chain links TRBV5-1 with TRBJ1-1; 10 bases fit TRBD1. Germline loops: CDR1 SGHRS, CDR2 YFSETQ. The CDR3 loop spans 13 amino acids. The trim removed 5 bases at V and 4 bases at J, leaving 2 bases unmatched. DNA for the CDR3: TGCGCCAGCAGAAGGGACAGGGGCACTGAAGCTTTCTTT. It is translated as CASRRDRGTEAFF.

The rearrangement uses TRBV19 and TRBJ1-2; D is undetermined. Trimming shortened V by 5 bases and J by 4 bases, and 11 bases separated the two germline ends. Germline V gene data show CDR1 as LNHDA and CDR2 as SQIVND (reference sequence). CDR3 length: 13 amino acids. The CDR3 DNA reads TGTGCCAGTAGTCCAACAGAATTCTATGGCTACACCTTC. Protein product: CASSPTEFYGYTF.